This T cell receptor beta chain was observed in a study of shared clonotypes between healthy human individuals. Only in-frame clones appear in the TCRdb table, and some are missing; sequencing was by immunoSEQ multiplex PCR. This sample has roughly 2.5 million clones; around nine tenths occur once, and the top ten carry 0.13% to 0.15%. Trimming cost V 5 bases and J 1 base; bases outside gene matches: 4. The CDR3 contains 15 residues. CDR1 and CDR2 (germline): MDHEN, SYDVKM. The sequence derives from a man between 18 and 29 years old in good health. The chain recombines TRBV28 with TRBJ1-2; 10 positions agree with TRBD1. The sequenced sample consisted of naive CD4+ T cells sorted from blood. Described subset: CD45RA+ positively selected. CDR3 coding DNA: TGTGCCAGCAGTCGACAGGGGGCTATTAACTATGGCTACACCTTC. Protein: CASSRQGAINYGYTF.